This T cell receptor (beta chain) was observed in a study of T cells after yellow fever vaccination. This CDR3 is 15 amino acids long. J gave up 1 base and V 3 bases, and 2 bases lay outside the gene matches. Germline V gene lookup returns CDR1 MGHRA and CDR2 YSYEKL. This clonotype was detected a few times. TCRdb passed the 5' RACE reads through MiXCR, listing each CDR3 protein once. The data hold around 350,000 distinct CDR3 sequences, with roughly 11% observed a single time. The receptor's source is a man younger than 30 who received the YFV17D yellow fever vaccine. The gene calls are TRBV4-1 and TRBJ2-3, with 9 nucleotides matching TRBD2. Sequencing used PBMCs, obtained on the day of the first yellow fever vaccination. The CDR3 here is CASSHSGGGTDTQYF. CDR3 coding DNA: TGCGCCAGCAGCCATAGCGGGGGTGGCACAGATACGCAGTATTTT.